These T cell receptor beta chains were read from a single sample in a study of cytomegalovirus exposure and HLA in healthy donors. Sequencing was performed with immunoSEQ multiplex PCR; in TCRdb, only in-frame clones are kept and a portion is missing. The table has more than 95,000 clones, about 88% seen once. The sequenced material came from PBMCs. These receptors were taken from a woman aged 18-29 years in good health and CMV-seropositive. The CDR3 runs from the conserved cysteine through the conserved F or W. Fields, in order: J gene, D gene, V gene, clone size, CDR3 DNA, CDR3 protein. A D gene is named only where the DNA matches it firmly. A row's size may be missing; if present it is once, few, many or a size class.

TRBJ2-2 TRBD2 TRBV7-9 NA TGTGCCAGCAGCTTAGAAGCGGGGGCAGCCGGGGAGCTGTTTTTT CASSLEAGAAGELFF
TRBJ2-2 NA TRBV29-1 NA TGCAGCGTTGGCAGACTCACCGGGGAGCTGTTTTTT CSVGRLTGELFF
TRBJ1-1 NA TRBV7-9 NA TGTGCCAGCAGCTTCGGGGGGGACACTGAAGCTTTCTTT CASSFGGDTEAFF
TRBJ1-5 TRBD1 TRBV19 NA TGTGCCAGTAGTATTTCAGGGGGCGGTCAGCCCCAGCATTTT CASSISGGGQPQHF
TRBJ2-5 TRBD1 TRBV5-4 few TGTGCCAGCAGCTCGGGACAGAGGGGAGAGACCCAGTACTTC CASSSGQRGETQYF
TRBJ2-7 NA TRBV7-9 once TGTGCCAGCAGCCTCAGGGGCACCTACGAGCAGTACTTC CASSLRGTYEQYF
TRBJ1-2 NA TRBV7-8 NA TGTGCCAGCAGCCCGCTAACAGGGATCTACACCTTC CASSPLTGIYTF
TRBJ2-7 NA TRBV7-9 few TGTGCCAGCAGCTCCACACCCGCCTACGAGCAGTACTTC CASSSTPAYEQYF
TRBJ2-5 NA TRBV2 NA TGTGCCAGCAGTGAAATCGGATTGGAGGAGACCCAGTACTTC CASSEIGLEETQYF
TRBJ1-2 NA TRBV14 NA TGTGCCAGCAGCAAGGAGGGGGGGGCTATTCACTATGGCTACACCTTC CASSKEGGAIHYGYTF
TRBJ2-7 NA TRBV7-9 few TGTGCCAGCAGCCACTGGTCCTACGAGCAGTACTTC CASSHWSYEQYF
TRBJ1-1 TRBD1 TRBV27 NA TGTGCCAGCAGTTTATATGTGGGACAGAAGTTCATGAACACTGAAGCTTTCTTT CASSLYVGQKFMNTEAFF
TRBJ1-1 NA TRBV18 NA TGTGCCAGCTCACCCCCCAGCGAGCTGAACACTGAAGCTTTCTTT CASSPPSELNTEAFF
TRBJ1-5 NA TRBV28 NA TGTGCCAGCAGTTTATTGAGATTGAGTTACAATCAGCCCCAGCATTTT CASSLLRLSYNQPQHF
TRBJ1-5 TRBD1 TRBV28 NA TGTGCCAGCAGTTTAGAACAGGGGCTCCCTCAGCCCCAGCATTTT CASSLEQGLPQPQHF
TRBJ2-3 TRBD2 TRBV28 NA TGTGCCAGCACCAAATCGGGACTAGCGGGGGATACGCAGTATTTT CASTKSGLAGDTQYF
TRBJ2-3 TRBD2 TRBV29-1 NA TGCAGCGCTGGACTAGCGGGGGGGGATACGCAGTATTTT CSAGLAGGDTQYF